The 5 T cell receptor beta chains in this list originate from one sample, sequenced in a study of T cell responses to AZD1222 COVID-19 vaccine. Assay used: immunoSEQ multiplex PCR; TCRdb lists only in-frame clones, some missing. Among roughly 110,000 clones listed, about nine tenths were seen once. Here the sequenced sample was peripheral blood, taken on day 0 of AZD1222 vaccination. These receptors all stem from an adult in good health.

The chain links TRBV19 to TRBJ1-1; no firm D call. The V and J ends lost 1 base and 5 bases respectively, with 11 bases between them. CDR3 length: 14 residues. Germline CDR1 is LNHDA and CDR2 is SQIVND (reference sequence). In nucleotides, the CDR3 is TGTGCCAGTAGTATAGGGGTCAGAAGAACTGAAGCTTTCTTT. Its translation: CASSIGVRRTEAFF.

The CDR3 region has the DNA TGTGCCAGCAGTTATACCGACAACACCGGGGAGCTGTTTTTT. This encodes CASSYTDNTGELFF. This chain connects TRBV6-6 to TRBJ2-2; unclear D gene. The CDR3 runs 14 residues. Germline CDR1 and CDR2: MNHNY and SVGAGI (reference sequence). Between the trimmed V and J ends, which lost 3 bases and 2 bases, there was a span of 7 bases.

This chain links TRBV6-5 with TRBJ1-1; 8 bases line up with TRBD1. From germline, CDR1 is MNHEY and CDR2 SVGAGI. The V gene end was trimmed by 5 bases and the J gene end by 1 base; junction bases not matched to a gene: 6. The CDR3 has 15 amino acids. CDR3 protein: CASSPAGTGNTEAFF. For the CDR3, the DNA is TGTGCCAGCAGTCCTGCCGGGACAGGGAACACTGAAGCTTTCTTT.

The V gene is TRBV9, the J gene TRBJ2-1, with 12 bases matching TRBD2. The CDR3 is made up of 17 amino acids. V trimming: 2 bases; J trimming: 1 base; junction bases outside the gene matches: 4. The germline V gene has CDR1 SGDLS and CDR2 YYNGEE. CDR3 coding DNA: TGTGCCAGCAGCGTGGGACTAGCGGGTACGTCCTACAATGAGCAGTTCTTC. This codes for CASSVGLAGTSYNEQFF.

This sequence joins TRBV28 and TRBJ2-7, with 15 bases lining up with TRBD2. The length of the CDR3 is 16 residues. Trimming cost V 5 bases and J 6 bases; bases outside gene matches: 8. The germline V gene encodes CDR1 MDHEN and CDR2 SYDVKM. CDR3 bases: TGTGCCAGCAGTGTACTGGGGGGACTAGCGGGAGGCGAGCAGTACTTC. Protein: CASSVLGGLAGGEQYF. Based on the CDR3 plus reference TRBV28 and TRBJ2-7, the full variable domain is DVKVTQSSRYLVKRTGEKVFLECVQDMDHENMFWYRQDPGLGLRLIYFSYDVKMKEKGDIPEGYSVSREKKERFSLILESASTNQTSMYLCASSVLGGLAGGEQYFGPGTRLTVT.